This T cell receptor beta chain derives from a study of identical twins. The CDR3 is made up of 14 amino acids. Germline V CDR1 and CDR2: SGHRS, YFSETQ. V trimming: 9 bases; J trimming: 5 bases; junction bases outside the gene matches: 12. There are a few counts of this clonotype. Using its own MiXCR run on the 5' RACE reads, TCRdb lists one record per CDR3 protein. Among 450,000 or so distinct CDR3 sequences listed, approximately 18% were seen once. The sequencing input was naive T cells sorted from blood. This receptor was taken from a man aged 50 to 60 in good health. The chain uses TRBV5-1 and TRBJ2-7, with TRBD1 matching over 9 bases. For the CDR3, the DNA is TGCGCCACTTCGACCGGGACAGGGCGTGACGAGCAGTACTTC. It specifies CATSTGTGRDEQYF. The variable domain in full, completed from reference TRBV5-1 and TRBJ2-7, reads KAGVTQTPRYLIKTRGQQVTLSCSPISGHRSVSWYQQTPGQGLQFLFEYFSETQRNKGNFPGRFSGRQFSNSRSEMNVSTLELGDSALYLCATSTGTGRDEQYFGPGTRLTVT.